The clone carrying this T cell receptor (beta chain) was picked up one time. This sample is drawn from a study of blood T cell repertoires in COVID-19. Background on the study: PBMCs, B-cell-depleted T cells, or T cells provided the cDNA or gDNA that made up the material.

Per the study methods: Nucleated cell number was recorded as an estimate derived from reference gene primer amplification. Repertoires were generated with immunoSEQ multiplex PCR, while TCRdb's copy carries only in-frame clones and drops some. The DNA was the basis for D and trimming; V, J and clone size are from that table. This table holds some 260,000 clones, approximately 88% found once. V lost 4 bases and J 2 bases, leaving 8 bases between the germline ends. This CDR3 has 13 amino acids. The germline V gene encodes CDR1 SGHAT and CDR2 FQNNGV. The chain couples TRBV11-2 to TRBJ2-5; D not resolved. This clonotype was sampled from a young woman with COVID-19, enrolled during active disease. The sequenced material came from peripheral blood. CDR3 nucleotides: TGTGCCAGCAGCTCACACGTACAAGAGACCCAGTACTTC. Amino acids: CASSSHVQETQYF.